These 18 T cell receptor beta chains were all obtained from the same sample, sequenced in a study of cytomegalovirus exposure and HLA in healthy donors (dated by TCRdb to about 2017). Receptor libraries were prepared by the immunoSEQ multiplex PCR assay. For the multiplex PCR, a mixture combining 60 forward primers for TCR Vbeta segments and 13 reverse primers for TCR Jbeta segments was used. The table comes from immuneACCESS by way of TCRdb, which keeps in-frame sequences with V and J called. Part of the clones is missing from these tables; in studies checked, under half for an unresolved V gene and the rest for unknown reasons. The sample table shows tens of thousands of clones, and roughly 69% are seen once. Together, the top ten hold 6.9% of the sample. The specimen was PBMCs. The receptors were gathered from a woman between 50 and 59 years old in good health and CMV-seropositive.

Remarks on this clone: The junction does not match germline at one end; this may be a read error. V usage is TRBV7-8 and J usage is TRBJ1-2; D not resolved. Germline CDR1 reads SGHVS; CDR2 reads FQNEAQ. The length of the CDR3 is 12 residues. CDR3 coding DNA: TGTGCCAGCAGCCCCCTTCGGAGGGATGGAAACTTC. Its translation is CASSPLRRDGNF.

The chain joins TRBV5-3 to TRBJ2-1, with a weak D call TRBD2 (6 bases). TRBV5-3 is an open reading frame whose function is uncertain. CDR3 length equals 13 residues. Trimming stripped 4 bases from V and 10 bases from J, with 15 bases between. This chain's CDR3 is CARSVDGLPEQFF. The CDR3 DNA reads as TGTGCCAGAAGCGTCGACGGACTACCAGAGCAGTTCTTC.

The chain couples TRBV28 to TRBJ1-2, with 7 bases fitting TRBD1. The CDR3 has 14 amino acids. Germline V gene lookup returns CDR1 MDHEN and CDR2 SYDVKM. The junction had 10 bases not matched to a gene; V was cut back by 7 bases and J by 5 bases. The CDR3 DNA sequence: TGTGCCAGCATTAGAGGGGGCCCGGGGTATGGCTACACCTTC. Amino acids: CASIRGGPGYGYTF.

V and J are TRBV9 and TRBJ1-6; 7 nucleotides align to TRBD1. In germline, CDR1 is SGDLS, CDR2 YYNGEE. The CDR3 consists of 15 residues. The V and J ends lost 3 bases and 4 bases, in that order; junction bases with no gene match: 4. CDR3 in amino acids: CASSDRQGYNSPLHF. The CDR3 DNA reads TGTGCCAGCAGCGATCGACAGGGATATAATTCACCCCTCCACTTT.

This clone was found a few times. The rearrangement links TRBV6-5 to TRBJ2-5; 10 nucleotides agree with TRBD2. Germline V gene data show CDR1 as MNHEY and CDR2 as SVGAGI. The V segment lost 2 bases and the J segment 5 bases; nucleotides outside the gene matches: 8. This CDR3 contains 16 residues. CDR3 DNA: TGTGCCAGCAGTTACGTGAGCGGGGGGGCCGCGGAGACCCAGTACTTC. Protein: CASSYVSGGAAETQYF.

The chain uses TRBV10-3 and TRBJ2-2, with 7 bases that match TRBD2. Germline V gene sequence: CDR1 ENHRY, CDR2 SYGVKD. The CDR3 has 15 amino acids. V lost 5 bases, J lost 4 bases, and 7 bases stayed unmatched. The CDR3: CAISPSGAPTGELFF. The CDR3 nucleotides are TGTGCCATCAGTCCCAGCGGGGCCCCCACCGGGGAGCTGTTTTTT.

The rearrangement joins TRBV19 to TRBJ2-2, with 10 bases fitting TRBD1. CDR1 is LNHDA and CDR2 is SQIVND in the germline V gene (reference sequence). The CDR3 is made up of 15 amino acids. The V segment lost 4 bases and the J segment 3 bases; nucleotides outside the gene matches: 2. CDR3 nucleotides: TGTGCCAGTAGTAAGACAGGGGGCTACACCGGGGAGCTGTTTTTT. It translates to CASSKTGGYTGELFF.

This CDR3 is CASSYPSGGAGEQFF. The CDR3 DNA follows: TGTGCCAGCAGCTATCCTAGCGGGGGGGCGGGTGAGCAGTTCTTC. The rearrangement joins TRBV5-6 to TRBJ2-1, with TRBD2 matching over 12 bases. Germline V gives CDR1 SGHDT, CDR2 YYEEEE. V trimming: 3 bases; J trimming: 9 bases; junction bases outside the gene matches: 7. The CDR3 runs to 15 residues.

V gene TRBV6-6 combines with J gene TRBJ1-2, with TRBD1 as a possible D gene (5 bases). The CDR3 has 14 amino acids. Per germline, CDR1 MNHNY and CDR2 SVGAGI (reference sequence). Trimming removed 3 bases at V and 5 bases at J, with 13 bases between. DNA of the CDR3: TGTGCCAGCAGTTATTCCCCGACAGATTATGGCTACACCTTC. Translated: CASSYSPTDYGYTF.

CDR3 region: CASSVGTGSTDTQYF. Here the CDR3 DNA reads TGTGCCAGCAGCGTAGGAACGGGGAGCACAGATACGCAGTATTTT. The V gene is TRBV9, the J gene TRBJ2-3; weak D call: TRBD2 (5 bases). From germline, CDR1 is SGDLS and CDR2 YYNGEE. The CDR3 is 15 amino acids. The V and J ends lost 0 bases and 0 bases respectively, with 8 bases between them.

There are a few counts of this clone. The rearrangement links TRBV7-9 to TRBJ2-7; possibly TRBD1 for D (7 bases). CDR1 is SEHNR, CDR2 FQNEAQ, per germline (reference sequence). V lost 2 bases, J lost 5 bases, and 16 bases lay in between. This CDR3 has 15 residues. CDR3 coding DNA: TGTGCCAGCAGCTTACGGGCAGGGGGACTGCACGAGCAGTACTTC. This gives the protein CASSLRAGGLHEQYF.

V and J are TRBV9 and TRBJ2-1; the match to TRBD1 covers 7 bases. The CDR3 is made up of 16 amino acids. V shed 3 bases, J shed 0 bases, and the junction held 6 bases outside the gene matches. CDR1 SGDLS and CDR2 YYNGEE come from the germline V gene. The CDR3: CASSATGVSSYNEQFF. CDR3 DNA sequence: TGTGCCAGCAGCGCTACAGGGGTAAGCTCCTACAATGAGCAGTTCTTC.

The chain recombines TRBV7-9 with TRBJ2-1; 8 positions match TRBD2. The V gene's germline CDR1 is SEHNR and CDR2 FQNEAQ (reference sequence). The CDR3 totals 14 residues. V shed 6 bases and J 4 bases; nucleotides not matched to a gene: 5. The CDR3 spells CASSRERGYNEQFF. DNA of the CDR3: TGTGCCAGCAGTCGGGAGCGGGGGTACAATGAGCAGTTCTTC.

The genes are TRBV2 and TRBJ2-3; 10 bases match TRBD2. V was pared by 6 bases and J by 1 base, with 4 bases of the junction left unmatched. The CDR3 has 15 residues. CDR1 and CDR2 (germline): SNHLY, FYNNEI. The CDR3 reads CASRATSGGTDTQYF. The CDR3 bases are TGTGCCAGCAGAGCCACTAGCGGGGGCACAGATACGCAGTATTTT.

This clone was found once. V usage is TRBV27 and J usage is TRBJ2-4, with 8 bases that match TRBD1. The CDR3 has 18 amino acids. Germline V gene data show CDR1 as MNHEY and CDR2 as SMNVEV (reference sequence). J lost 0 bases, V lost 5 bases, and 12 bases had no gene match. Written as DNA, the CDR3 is TGTGCCAGCAGTCAGACCCTAGACAGGGGCCTAGCCAAAAACATTCAGTACTTC. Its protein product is CASSQTLDRGLAKNIQYF.

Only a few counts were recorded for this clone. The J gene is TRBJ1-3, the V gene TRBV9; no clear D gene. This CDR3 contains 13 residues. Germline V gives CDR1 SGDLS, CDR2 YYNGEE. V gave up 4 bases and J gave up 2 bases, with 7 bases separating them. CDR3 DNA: TGTGCCAGCAGCTCAGGTCCTGGAAACACCATATATTTT. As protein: CASSSGPGNTIYF.

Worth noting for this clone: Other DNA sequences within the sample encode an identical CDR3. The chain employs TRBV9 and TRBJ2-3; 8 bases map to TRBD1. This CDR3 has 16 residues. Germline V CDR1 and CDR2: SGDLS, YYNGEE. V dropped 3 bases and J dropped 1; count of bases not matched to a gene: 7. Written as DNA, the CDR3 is TGTGCCAGCAGCGCGGAGTCGACAGGGGGCACAGATACGCAGTATTTT. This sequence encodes CASSAESTGGTDTQYF.

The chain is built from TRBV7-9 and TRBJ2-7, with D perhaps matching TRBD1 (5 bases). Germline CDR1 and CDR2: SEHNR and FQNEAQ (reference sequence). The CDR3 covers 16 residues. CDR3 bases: TGTGCCAACAGCCCACCTATCGGCCAGGGCAACTACGAGCAGTACGTC. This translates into CANSPPIGQGNYEQYV.